Sequencing of this T cell receptor (beta chain) was carried out in a study of naive and memory T cell subsets. Overall study findings and caveats: Diversity fell and Gini index rose from naive through CM, EM, EMRA.

Sequential positive selection took CD4 T cells first, then CD8 T cells. This clonotype was recorded many times. Antigen: not known. The beta constant-region primer was an equimolar mix of two oligonucleotides covering TRBC1 and TRBC2. Ligated cDNA was amplified by four rounds of PCR with nested alpha and beta constant-region primers and SP2. An oligonucleotide with the SP2 primer and a 12-nucleotide UMI was ligated to the cDNA 3' end. TCRdb reprocessed the UMI-ligation and nested PCR reads with MiXCR, giving one entry per CDR3 protein. The sample has approximately 16,000 distinct CDR3 sequences, 8.7% seen once. The source of this sequence is a human donor in good health. Sequencing input: central memory CD8+ T cells from blood.

CDR3 sequence (DNA): TGTGCCAGCAGTTACAGTGCCTACGAGCAGTACTTC. Its translation is CASSYSAYEQYF. The V call is TRBV6-2 or TRBV6-3, the J call TRBJ2-7; no firm D call. V was clipped by 2 bases and J by 2 bases, with 4 bases between them. Germline loops: CDR1 MNHEY, CDR2 SVGEGT. The CDR3 has 12 amino acids.